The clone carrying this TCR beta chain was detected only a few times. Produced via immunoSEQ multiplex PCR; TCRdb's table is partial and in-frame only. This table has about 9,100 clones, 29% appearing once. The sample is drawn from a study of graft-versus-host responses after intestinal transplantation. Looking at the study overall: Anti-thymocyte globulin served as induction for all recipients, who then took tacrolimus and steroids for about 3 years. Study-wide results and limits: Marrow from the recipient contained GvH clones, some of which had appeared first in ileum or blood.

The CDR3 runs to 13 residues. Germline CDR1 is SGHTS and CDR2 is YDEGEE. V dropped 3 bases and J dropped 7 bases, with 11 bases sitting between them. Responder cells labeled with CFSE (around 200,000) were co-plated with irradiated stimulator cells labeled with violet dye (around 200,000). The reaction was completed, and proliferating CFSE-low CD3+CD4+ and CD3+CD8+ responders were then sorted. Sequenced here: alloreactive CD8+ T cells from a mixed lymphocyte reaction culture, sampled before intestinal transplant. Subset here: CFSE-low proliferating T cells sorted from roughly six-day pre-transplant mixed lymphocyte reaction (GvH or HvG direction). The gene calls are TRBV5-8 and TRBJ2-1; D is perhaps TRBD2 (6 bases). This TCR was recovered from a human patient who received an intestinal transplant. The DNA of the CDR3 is TGTGCCAGCAGCTGGCGGGGTGTTAATGAGCAGTTCTTC. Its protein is CASSWRGVNEQFF. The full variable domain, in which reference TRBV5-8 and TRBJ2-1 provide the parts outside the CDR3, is EAGVTQSPTHLIKTRGQQATLRCSPISGHTSVYWYQQALGLGLQFLLWYDEGEERNRGNFPPRFSGRQFPNYSSELNVNALELEDSALYLCASSWRGVNEQFFGPGTRLTVL.